This T cell receptor (beta chain) was found in a study of neurological immune-mediated disorders. Findings and caveats of the study: Grouping of repertoires by phylogeny put those of 18 of 34 multiple sclerosis patients into a single related-CDR3 cluster, a possible signature. No clinical or MRI feature was associated with the multiple sclerosis repertoire cluster.

The cDNA was synthesized by 5'RACE incorporating 10-nucleotide random UMIs. TCRdb reanalysed the 5' RACE reads using MiXCR and keeps one entry per CDR3 protein. The sample gives over 55,000 distinct CDR3 sequences, over 2% of which show up once; 3% is in the top ten. V was pared by 0 bases and J by 9 bases, with 6 bases between. Germline assignment: CDR1 LGHNA and CDR2 YSLEER. CDR3 size: 13 residues. The table lists this clonotype with many counts. Its antigen remains unidentified. The sequencing sample was made of PBMCs. The rearrangement links TRBV4-3 to TRBJ1-6; no definite D call. This clonotype originated in a man aged 45-65 years with multiple sclerosis. CDR3 protein: CASSQDLGSPLHF. CDR3 nucleotides: TGCGCCAGCAGCCAAGATTTAGGTTCACCCCTCCACTTT.